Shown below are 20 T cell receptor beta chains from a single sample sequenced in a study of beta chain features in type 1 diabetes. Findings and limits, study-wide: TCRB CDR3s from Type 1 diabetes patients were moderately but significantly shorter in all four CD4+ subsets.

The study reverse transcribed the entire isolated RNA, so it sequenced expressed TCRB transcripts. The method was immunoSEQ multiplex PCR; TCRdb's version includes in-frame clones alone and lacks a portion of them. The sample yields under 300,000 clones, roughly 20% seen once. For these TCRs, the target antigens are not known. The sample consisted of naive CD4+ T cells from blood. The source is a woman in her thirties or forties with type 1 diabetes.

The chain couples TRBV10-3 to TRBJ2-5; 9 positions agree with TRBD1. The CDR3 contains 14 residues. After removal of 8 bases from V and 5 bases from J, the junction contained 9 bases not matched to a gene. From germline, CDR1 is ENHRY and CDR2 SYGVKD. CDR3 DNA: TGTGCCATCCAAAGACAGGGGGTTTGGGAGACCCAGTACTTC. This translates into CAIQRQGVWETQYF.

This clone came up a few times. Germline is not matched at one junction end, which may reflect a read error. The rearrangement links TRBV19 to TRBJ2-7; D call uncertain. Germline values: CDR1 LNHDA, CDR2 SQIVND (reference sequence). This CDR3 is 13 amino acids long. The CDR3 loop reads CATSSGPLYEQYF. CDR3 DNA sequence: TGTGCCACTAGTAGTGGTCCACTCTACGAGCAGTACTTC.

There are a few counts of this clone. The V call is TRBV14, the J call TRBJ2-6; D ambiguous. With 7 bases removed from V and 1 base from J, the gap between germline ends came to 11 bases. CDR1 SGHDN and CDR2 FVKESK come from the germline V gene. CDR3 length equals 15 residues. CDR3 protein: CASTPAISGANVLTF. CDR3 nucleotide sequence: TGTGCCAGCACTCCAGCGATTTCTGGGGCCAACGTCCTGACTTTC.

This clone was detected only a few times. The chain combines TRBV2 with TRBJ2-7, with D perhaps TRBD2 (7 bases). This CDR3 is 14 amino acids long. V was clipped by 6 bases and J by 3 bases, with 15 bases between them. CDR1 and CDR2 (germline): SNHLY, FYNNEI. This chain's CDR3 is CASRDGRGLYEQYF. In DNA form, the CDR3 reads TGTGCCAGCAGGGATGGGCGGGGGCTCTACGAGCAGTACTTC.

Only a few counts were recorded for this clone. The CDR3 spells CASSLKGQGRDGYTF. In nucleotides, the CDR3 is TGTGCCAGCAGCTTAAAAGGACAGGGGAGAGATGGCTACACCTTC. V is TRBV7-2 and J is TRBJ1-2, with 9 nucleotides matching TRBD1. The trim removed 2 bases at V and 6 bases at J, leaving 7 bases unmatched. The V gene's germline CDR1 is SGHTA and CDR2 FQGNSA. CDR3 length equals 15 residues.

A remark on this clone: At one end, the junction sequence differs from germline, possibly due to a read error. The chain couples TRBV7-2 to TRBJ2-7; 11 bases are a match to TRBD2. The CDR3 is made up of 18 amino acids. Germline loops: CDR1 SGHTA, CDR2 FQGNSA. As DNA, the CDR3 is TGTGCCAGCAGCTTAGTGTCTAGCGGGGGGCGACTCTCCTCCGAGCAGTACTTC. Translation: CASSLVSSGGRLSSEQYF.

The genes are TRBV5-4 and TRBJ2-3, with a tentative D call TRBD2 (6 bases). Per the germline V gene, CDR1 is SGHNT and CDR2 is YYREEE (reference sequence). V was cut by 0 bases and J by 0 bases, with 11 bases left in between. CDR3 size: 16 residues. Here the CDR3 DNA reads TGTGCCAGCAGCTTGGCCGCGCGGGGCAGCACAGATACGCAGTATTTT. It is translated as CASSLAARGSTDTQYF.

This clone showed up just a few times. The CDR3 DNA follows: TGTGCCAGCAGCCCCGGGACTACCCTCTACAATGAGCAGTTCTTC. Amino acids: CASSPGTTLYNEQFF. This rearrangement joins TRBV9 to TRBJ2-1, with 7 bases that match TRBD2. The V and J ends lost 4 bases and 3 bases, in that order; junction bases with no gene match: 7. The germline gives CDR1 SGDLS, CDR2 YYNGEE. The CDR3 length is 15 residues.

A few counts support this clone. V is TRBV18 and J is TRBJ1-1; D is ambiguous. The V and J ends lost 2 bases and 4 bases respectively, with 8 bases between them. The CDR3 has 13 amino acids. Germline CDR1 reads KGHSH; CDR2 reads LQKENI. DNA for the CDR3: TGTGCCAGCTCACCAGGGGAGGGCACTGAAGCTTTCTTT. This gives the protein CASSPGEGTEAFF.

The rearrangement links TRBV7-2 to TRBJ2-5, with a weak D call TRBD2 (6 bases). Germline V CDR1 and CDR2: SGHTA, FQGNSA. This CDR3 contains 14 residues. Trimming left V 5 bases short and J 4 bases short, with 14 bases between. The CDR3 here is CASSGGLRIETQYF. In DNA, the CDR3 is TGTGCCAGCAGCGGAGGGTTGCGGATAGAGACCCAGTACTTC.

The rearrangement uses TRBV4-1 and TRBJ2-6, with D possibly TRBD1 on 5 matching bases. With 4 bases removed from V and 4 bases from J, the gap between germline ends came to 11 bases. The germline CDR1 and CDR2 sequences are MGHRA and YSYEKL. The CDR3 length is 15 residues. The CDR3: CASSLPKGGANVLTF. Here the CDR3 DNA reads TGCGCCAGCAGCCTACCCAAGGGGGGGGCCAACGTCCTGACTTTC.

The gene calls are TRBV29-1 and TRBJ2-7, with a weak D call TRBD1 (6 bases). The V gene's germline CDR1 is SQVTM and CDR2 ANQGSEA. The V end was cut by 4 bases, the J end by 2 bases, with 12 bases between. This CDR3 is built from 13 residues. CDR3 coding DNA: TGCAGCGTTGCCGAGCAGGGGCCCTACGAGCAGTACTTC. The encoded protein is CSVAEQGPYEQYF.

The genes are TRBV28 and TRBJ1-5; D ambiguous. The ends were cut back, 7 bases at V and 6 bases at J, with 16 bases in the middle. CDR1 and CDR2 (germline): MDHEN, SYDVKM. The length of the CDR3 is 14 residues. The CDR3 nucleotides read TGTGCCAGCATTAGCCACGAAAGCGGTCAGCCCCAGCATTTT. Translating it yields CASISHESGQPQHF.

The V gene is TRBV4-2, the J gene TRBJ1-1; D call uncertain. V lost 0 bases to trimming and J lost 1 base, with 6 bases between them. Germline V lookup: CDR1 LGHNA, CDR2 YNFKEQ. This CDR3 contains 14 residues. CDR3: CASSQDPGNTEAFF. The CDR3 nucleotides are TGTGCCAGCAGCCAAGATCCGGGGAACACTGAAGCTTTCTTT.

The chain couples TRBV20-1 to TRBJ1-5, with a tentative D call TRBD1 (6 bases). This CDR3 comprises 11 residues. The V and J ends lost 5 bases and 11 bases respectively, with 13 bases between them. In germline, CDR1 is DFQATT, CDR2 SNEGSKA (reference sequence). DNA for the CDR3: TGCAGTGCTCTCTCGGACAGAGCCCAGCATTTT. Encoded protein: CSALSDRAQHF.

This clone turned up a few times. The CDR3 DNA follows: TGTGCCAGCAGCAATCACTACGAGCAGTACTTC. Translated, it gives CASSNHYEQYF. V usage is TRBV27 and J usage is TRBJ2-7; D call uncertain. From germline, CDR1 is MNHEY and CDR2 SMNVEV (reference sequence). This CDR3 is built from 11 residues. V was shortened by 6 bases and J by 3 bases, with 6 bases between the two germline ends.

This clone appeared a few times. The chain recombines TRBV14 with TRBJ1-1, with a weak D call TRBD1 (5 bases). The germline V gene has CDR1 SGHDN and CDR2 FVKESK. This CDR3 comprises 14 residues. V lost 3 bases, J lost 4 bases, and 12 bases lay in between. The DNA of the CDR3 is TGTGCCAGCAGCCAGGACCCGGGGGGCACTGAAGCTTTCTTT. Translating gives CASSQDPGGTEAFF.

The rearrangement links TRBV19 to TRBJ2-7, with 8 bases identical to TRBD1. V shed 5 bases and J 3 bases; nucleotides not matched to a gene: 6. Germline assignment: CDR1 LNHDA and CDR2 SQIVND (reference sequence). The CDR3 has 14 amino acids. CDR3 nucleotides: TGTGCCAGTAGTCAACAGGGGGAGAGCTACGAGCAGTACTTC. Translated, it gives CASSQQGESYEQYF.

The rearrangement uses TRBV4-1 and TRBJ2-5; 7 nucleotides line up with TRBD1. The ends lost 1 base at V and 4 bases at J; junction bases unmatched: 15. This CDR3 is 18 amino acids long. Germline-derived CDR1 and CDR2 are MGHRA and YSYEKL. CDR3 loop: CASSQVTGKTFGGETQYF. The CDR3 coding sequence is TGCGCCAGCAGCCAAGTGACAGGGAAAACCTTTGGCGGAGAGACCCAGTACTTC.

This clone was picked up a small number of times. The CDR3 is CASSLGQDNQPQHF. CDR3 in DNA: TGCGCCAGCAGCTTGGGACAGGACAATCAGCCCCAGCATTTT. The chain couples TRBV5-1 to TRBJ1-5, with a weak D call TRBD1 (6 bases). Germline assignment: CDR1 SGHRS and CDR2 YFSETQ. Trimming left V 0 bases short and J 3 bases short, with 7 bases between. The CDR3 is 14 residues long.